The 12 T cell receptor beta chains listed next were all sequenced from one sample in a study of T cell repertoires in cytomegalovirus infection. Using its own MiXCR run on the reads, TCRdb lists one record per CDR3 protein. The table includes 490,000 or so distinct CDR3 sequences, roughly 10% detected once. The sample taken for sequencing was PBMCs. All receptors come from a human donor in good health (CMV status not recorded). Some clones in this sample may be carry-over from other donors' samples.

The chain joins TRBV9 to TRBJ1-5; D is unclear. V was pared by 2 bases and J by 3 bases, with 6 bases between. Germline V gene data show CDR1 as SGDLS and CDR2 as YYNGEE. This CDR3 is 13 amino acids long. CDR3 in DNA: TGTGCCAGCAGCGTGGAGCCCAATCAGCCCCAGCATTTT. Amino acids: CASSVEPNQPQHF.

This clonotype showed up many times. V gene TRBV6-5 combines with J gene TRBJ2-1; D unclear. CDR1 MNHEY and CDR2 SVGAGI come from the germline V gene. The length of the CDR3 is 13 residues. The ends were cut back, 5 bases at V and 14 bases at J, with 19 bases in the middle. CDR3 sequence: CASSPPTPVREFF. CDR3 coding DNA: TGTGCCAGCAGTCCGCCCACCCCGGTCCGGGAGTTCTTC.

The chain joins TRBV7-9 to TRBJ2-5, with 7 bases aligning to TRBD1. This CDR3 has 15 amino acids. J lost 3 bases, V lost 4 bases, and 8 bases had no gene match. Germline V gene lookup returns CDR1 SEHNR and CDR2 FQNEAQ (reference sequence). CDR3 sequence reads: CASSSPITGEETQYF. The CDR3, as DNA: TGTGCCAGCAGCTCACCAATTACAGGGGAAGAGACCCAGTACTTC. Based on the CDR3 plus reference TRBV7-9 and TRBJ2-5, the full variable domain is DTGVSQNPRHKITKRGQNVTFRCDPISEHNRLYWYRQTLGQGPEFLTYFQNEAQLEKSRLLSDRFSAERPKGSFSTLEIQRTEQGDSAMYLCASSSPITGEETQYFGPGTRLLVL.

A remark on this clonotype: This may be a read error, as it is one base from a much larger clone. The chain links TRBV19 to TRBJ1-4; unclear D gene. Germline V gene data show CDR1 as LNHDA and CDR2 as SQIVND (reference sequence). The V end lost 7 bases, the J end lost 8 bases, and 17 bases lay between the germline ends. CDR3 length: 14 amino acids. The CDR3 DNA follows: TGTGCCAGTACCACGGGCCGAAGAAGCGAAAAACTGTTTTTT. Amino acids: CASTTGRRSEKLFF.

V is TRBV2 and J is TRBJ2-6; D remains ambiguous. In germline, CDR1 is SNHLY, CDR2 FYNNEI. V gave up 5 bases and J gave up 0 bases, with 11 bases separating them. This CDR3 has 16 amino acids. This chain's CDR3 is CASSLESRSGANVLTF. CDR3 DNA: TGTGCCAGCAGTCTAGAGAGCCGCTCTGGGGCCAACGTCCTGACTTTC.

This clonotype was observed many times. Compared with germline, one end of the junction differs, possibly owing to a read error. V and J are TRBV7-9 and TRBJ2-5; D possibly uses TRBD1 or TRBD2 (5 bases each). This CDR3 contains 14 residues. From germline, CDR1 is SEHNR and CDR2 FQNEAQ (reference sequence). CDR3 residues: CASEGPGRIPERDF. The CDR3 nucleotides read TGTGCCAGTGAGGGGCCGGGACGGATCCCCGAGAGAGACTTC.

This clonotype was detected ten times or more. V gene TRBV7-2 combines with J gene TRBJ1-6; 9 nucleotides line up with TRBD1. Trimming at V came to 6 bases and at J to 10 bases, leaving 10 bases not matched to a gene. This CDR3 contains 15 residues. CDR1 is SGHTA, CDR2 FQGNSA, per germline. The CDR3 region is CASRERDRVQSPLHF. CDR3 sequence (DNA): TGTGCCAGCAGGGAAAGGGACAGGGTGCAGTCACCCCTCCACTTT.

Ten or more counts support this clonotype. The chain recombines TRBV28 with TRBJ2-5, with D possibly TRBD2 on 6 matching bases. The germline V gene has CDR1 MDHEN and CDR2 SYDVKM. V dropped 7 bases and J dropped 3 bases, with 21 bases sitting between them. The CDR3 sequence is 16 residues long. This chain's CDR3 is CASTPRGVSGEETQYF. The CDR3 region has the DNA TGTGCCAGCACCCCACGCGGGGTGAGCGGAGAAGAGACCCAGTACTTC.

This rearrangement joins TRBV29-1 to TRBJ2-1; weak D call: TRBD2 (6 bases). Germline V gene sequence: CDR1 SQVTM, CDR2 ANQGSEA. With 7 bases removed from V and 6 bases from J, the gap between germline ends came to 22 bases. The CDR3 runs 15 residues. CDR3 in DNA: TGCAGCGGGGGGGACCCGACGCGGATCTCCAATGAGCAGTTCTTC. Protein sequence: CSGGDPTRISNEQFF.

The chain recombines TRBV9 with TRBJ1-6; the D gene is possibly TRBD1 (5 bases). Germline V gene data show CDR1 as SGDLS and CDR2 as YYNGEE. The germline V and J ends were trimmed by 3 bases and 9 bases, with 22 bases remaining between them. The CDR3 contains 17 residues. The CDR3 region is CASSAASGLSEGSPLHF. As DNA, the CDR3 is TGTGCCAGCAGCGCCGCCTCGGGACTGTCGGAGGGTTCACCCCTCCACTTT.

There are many counts of this clonotype. The V call is TRBV6-5, the J call TRBJ2-3; D gene unclear. The CDR3 consists of 11 residues. V lost 2 bases and J lost 8, with 5 bases in between. The germline V gene has CDR1 MNHEY and CDR2 SVGAGI. CDR3 loop: CASSYMATQYF. The DNA of the CDR3 is TGTGCCAGCAGTTACATGGCTACGCAGTATTTT.

The chain recombines TRBV20-1 with TRBJ2-7, with TRBD1 identical over 8 bases. Trimming removed 4 bases from V and 1 base from J; junction bases left unmatched: 3. CDR1 DFQATT and CDR2 SNEGSKA come from the germline V gene (reference sequence). CDR3 size: 13 residues. The CDR3 sequence is CSATRTGSYEQYF. The CDR3 DNA reads TGCAGTGCTACTCGGACAGGGTCCTACGAGCAGTACTTC.